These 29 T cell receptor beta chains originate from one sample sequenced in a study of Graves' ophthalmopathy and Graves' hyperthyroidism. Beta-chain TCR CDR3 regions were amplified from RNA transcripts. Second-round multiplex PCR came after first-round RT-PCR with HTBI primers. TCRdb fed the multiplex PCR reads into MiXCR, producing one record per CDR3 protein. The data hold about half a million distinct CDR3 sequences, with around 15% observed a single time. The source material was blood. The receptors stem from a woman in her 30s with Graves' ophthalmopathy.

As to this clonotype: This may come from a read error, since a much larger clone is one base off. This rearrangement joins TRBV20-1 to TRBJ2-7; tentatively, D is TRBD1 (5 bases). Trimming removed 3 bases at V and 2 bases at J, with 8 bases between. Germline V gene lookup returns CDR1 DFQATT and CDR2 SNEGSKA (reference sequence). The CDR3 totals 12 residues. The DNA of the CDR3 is TGCAGTGCTAGTGTGGACACCTACGAGCAGTACTTC. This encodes CSASVDTYEQYF.

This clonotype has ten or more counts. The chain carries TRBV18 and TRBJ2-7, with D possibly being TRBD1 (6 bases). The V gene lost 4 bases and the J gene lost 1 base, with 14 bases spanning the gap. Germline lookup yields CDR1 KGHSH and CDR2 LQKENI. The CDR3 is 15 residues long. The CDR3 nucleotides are TGTGCCAGCTCACGCTACAGACAGGCTTCCTACGAGCAGTACTTC. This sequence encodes CASSRYRQASYEQYF.

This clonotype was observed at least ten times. The CDR3 DNA reads as TGTGCCAGCAGTTTTGGCCCCTCAGAAGCTTTCTTT. Amino acid sequence: CASSFGPSEAFF. The chain combines TRBV12-3 or TRBV12-4 with TRBJ1-1; D is uncertain. Trimming removed 3 bases from V and 8 bases from J, with 10 bases in between. The CDR3 has 12 residues.

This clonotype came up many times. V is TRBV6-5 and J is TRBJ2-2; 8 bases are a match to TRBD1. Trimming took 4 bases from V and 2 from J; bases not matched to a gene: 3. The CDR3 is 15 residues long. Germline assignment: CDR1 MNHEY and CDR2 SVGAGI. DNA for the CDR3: TGTGCCAGCAGTTTGCAGGGGGCAAACACCGGGGAGCTGTTTTTT. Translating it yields CASSLQGANTGELFF.

The CDR3 nucleotides read TGTGCTAGTGCCGAGGAGGCAGATACGCAGTATTTT. It is translated as CASAEEADTQYF. The chain is built from TRBV12-5 and TRBJ2-3; D is possibly TRBD2 (5 bases). This CDR3 has 12 residues. Trimming removed 7 bases from V and 4 bases from J, with 9 bases in between. Germline V gene lookup returns CDR1 LGHNT and CDR2 FRNRAP.

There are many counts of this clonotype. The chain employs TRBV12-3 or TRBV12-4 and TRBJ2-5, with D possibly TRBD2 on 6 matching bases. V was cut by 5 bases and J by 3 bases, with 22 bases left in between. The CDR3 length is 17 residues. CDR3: CASSPPARGLKEETQYF. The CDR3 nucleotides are TGTGCCAGCAGTCCCCCGGCCCGGGGGTTGAAGGAAGAGACCCAGTACTTC.

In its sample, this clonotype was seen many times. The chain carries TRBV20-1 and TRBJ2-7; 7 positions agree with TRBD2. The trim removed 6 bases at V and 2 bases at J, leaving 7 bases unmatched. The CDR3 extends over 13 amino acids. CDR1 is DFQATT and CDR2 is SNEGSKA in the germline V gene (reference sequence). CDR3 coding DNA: TGCAGTGCGTCGGGAGGCGAACCCTACGAGCAGTACTTC. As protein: CSASGGEPYEQYF.

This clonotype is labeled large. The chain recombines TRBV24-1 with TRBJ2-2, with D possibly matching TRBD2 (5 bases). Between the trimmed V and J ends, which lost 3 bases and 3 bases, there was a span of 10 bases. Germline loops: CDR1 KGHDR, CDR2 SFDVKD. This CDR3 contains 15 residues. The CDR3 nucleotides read TGTGCCACCAGTGATGGAGGAAGGGACACCGGGGAGCTGTTTTTT. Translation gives CATSDGGRDTGELFF.

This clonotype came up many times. The CDR3 loop is CASSLGRLGTGELFF. CDR3 coding DNA: TGTGCCAGCAGCTTAGGACGTTTGGGCACCGGGGAGCTGTTTTTT. The chain employs TRBV7-2 and TRBJ2-2; D is unresolved. The CDR3 contains 15 residues. Germline V gene data show CDR1 as SGHTA and CDR2 as FQGNSA. The germline V and J ends were trimmed by 1 base and 4 bases, with 10 bases remaining between them.

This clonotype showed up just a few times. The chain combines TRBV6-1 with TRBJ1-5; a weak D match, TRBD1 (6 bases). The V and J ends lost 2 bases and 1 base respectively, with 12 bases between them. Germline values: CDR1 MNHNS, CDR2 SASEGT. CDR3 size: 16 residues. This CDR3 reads CASSESGALSNQPQHF. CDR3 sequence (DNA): TGTGCCAGCAGTGAATCGGGGGCTCTGAGCAATCAGCCCCAGCATTTT.

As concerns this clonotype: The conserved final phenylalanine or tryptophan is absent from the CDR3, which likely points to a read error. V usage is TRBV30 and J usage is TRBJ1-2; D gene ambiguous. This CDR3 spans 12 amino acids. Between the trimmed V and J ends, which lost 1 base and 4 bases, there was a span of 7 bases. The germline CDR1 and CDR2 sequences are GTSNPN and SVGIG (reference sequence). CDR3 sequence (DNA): TGTGCCTGGAGTGGTCTCACCTATGGCTACACCTAC. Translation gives CAWSGLTYGYTY.

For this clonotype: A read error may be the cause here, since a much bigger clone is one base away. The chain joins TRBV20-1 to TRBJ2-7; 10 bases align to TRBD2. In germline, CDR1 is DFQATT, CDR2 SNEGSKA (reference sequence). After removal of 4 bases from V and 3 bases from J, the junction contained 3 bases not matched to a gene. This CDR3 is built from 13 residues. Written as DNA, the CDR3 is TGCAGTGCTATCCCTAGCGGGAGCTACGAGCAGTACTTC. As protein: CSAIPSGSYEQYF.

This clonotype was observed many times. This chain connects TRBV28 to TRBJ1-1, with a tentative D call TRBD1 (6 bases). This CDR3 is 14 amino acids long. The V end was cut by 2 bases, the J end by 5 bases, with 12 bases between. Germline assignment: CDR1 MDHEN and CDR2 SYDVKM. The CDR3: CASSLDRGWTEAFF. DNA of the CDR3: TGTGCCAGCAGTTTAGATAGGGGGTGGACTGAAGCTTTCTTT.

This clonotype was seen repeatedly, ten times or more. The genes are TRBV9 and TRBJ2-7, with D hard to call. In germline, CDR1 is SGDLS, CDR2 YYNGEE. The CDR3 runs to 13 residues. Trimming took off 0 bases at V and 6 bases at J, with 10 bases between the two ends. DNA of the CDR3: TGTGCCAGCAGCGTAGGAGGCAGTACCGAGCAGTACTTC. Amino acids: CASSVGGSTEQYF.

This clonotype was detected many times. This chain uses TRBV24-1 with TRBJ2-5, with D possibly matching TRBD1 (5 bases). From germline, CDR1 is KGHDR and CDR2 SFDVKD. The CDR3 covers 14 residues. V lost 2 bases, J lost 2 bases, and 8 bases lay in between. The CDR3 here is CATSDSRTQETQYF. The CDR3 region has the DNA TGTGCCACCAGTGATTCTCGGACACAAGAGACCCAGTACTTC.

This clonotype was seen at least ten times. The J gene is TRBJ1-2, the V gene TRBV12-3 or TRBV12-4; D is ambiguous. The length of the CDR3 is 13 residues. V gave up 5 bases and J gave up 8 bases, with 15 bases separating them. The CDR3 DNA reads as TGTGCCAGCAGTCTCACCAGTTCGGACGGCTACACCTTC. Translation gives CASSLTSSDGYTF.

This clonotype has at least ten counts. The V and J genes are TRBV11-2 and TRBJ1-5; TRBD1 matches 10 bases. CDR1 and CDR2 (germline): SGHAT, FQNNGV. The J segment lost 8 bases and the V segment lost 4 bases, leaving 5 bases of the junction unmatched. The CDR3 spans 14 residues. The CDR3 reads CASSWGQGIKPQHF. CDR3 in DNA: TGTGCCAGCAGCTGGGGACAGGGGATTAAGCCCCAGCATTTT.

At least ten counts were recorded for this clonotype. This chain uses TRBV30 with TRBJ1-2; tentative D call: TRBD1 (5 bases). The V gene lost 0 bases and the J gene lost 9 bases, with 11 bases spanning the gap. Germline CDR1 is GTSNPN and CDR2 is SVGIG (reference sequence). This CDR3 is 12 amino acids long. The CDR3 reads CAWSVLGTSYTF. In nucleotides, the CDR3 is TGTGCCTGGAGTGTACTAGGGACGAGCTACACCTTC.

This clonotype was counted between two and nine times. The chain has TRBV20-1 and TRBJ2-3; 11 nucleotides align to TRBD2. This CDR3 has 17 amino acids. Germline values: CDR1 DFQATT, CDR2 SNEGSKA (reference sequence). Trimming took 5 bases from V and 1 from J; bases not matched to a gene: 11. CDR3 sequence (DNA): TGCAGTGCTCCCGGGGGTAGCGGGGGGGCTCGCACAGATACGCAGTATTTT. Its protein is CSAPGGSGGARTDTQYF.

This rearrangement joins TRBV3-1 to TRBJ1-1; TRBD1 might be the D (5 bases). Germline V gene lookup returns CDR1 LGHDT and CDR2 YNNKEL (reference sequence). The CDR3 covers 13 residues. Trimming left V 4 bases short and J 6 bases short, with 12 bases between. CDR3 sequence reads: CASSPGTEAEAFF. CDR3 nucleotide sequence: TGTGCCAGCAGCCCAGGGACTGAGGCTGAAGCTTTCTTT.

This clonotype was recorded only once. The CDR3: CASTGTEAINNQPQHF. The CDR3, as DNA: TGTGCCAGCACCGGGACAGAGGCCATTAACAATCAGCCCCAGCATTTT. The chain carries TRBV6-2 or TRBV6-3 and TRBJ1-5, with TRBD1 identical over 7 bases. CDR1 and CDR2 (germline): MNHEY, SVGEGT. J lost 3 bases, V lost 7 bases, and 12 bases had no gene match. The CDR3 totals 16 residues.

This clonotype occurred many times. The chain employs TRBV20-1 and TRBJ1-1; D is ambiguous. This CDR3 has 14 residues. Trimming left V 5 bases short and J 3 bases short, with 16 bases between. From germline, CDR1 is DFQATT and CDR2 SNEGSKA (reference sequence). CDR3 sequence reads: CSAPSAGWDTEAFF. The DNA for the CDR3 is TGCAGTGCTCCCTCCGCGGGTTGGGACACTGAAGCTTTCTTT.

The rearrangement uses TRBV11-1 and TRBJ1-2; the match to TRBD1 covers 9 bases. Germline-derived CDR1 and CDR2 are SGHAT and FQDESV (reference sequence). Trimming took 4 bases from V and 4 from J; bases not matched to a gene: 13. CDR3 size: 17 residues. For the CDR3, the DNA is TGTGCCAGCAGCTCCGGGACAGGGCACCGACTAGGCTATGGCTACACCTTC. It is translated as CASSSGTGHRLGYGYTF.

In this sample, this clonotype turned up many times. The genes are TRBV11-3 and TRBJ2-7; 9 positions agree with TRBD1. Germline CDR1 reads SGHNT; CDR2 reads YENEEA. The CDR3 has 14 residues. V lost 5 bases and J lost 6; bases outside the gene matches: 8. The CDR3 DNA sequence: TGTGCCAGCAGCGCTACAGGGGGCCGGGGCGAGCAGTACTTC. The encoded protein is CASSATGGRGEQYF.

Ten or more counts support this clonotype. The CDR3 nucleotides are TGTGCCAGCGGAGTTAGAGGTGGAACTGAAGCTTTCTTT. It codes for CASGVRGGTEAFF. The rearrangement uses TRBV6-5 and TRBJ1-1; D is uncertain. Germline V gives CDR1 MNHEY, CDR2 SVGAGI. The CDR3 is 13 residues long. Trimming stripped 8 bases from V and 5 bases from J, with 15 bases between.

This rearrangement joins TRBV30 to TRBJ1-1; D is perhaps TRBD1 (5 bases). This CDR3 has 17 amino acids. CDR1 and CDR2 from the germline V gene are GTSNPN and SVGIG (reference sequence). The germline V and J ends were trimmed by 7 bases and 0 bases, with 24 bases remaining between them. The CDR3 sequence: CALVPGRRAAMNTEAFF. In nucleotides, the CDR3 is TGTGCCTTGGTACCGGGGCGCCGGGCGGCTATGAACACTGAAGCTTTCTTT.

The DNA for the CDR3 is TGTGCCGTCGGCCTGAACACTGAAGCTTTCTTT. This translates into CAVGLNTEAFF. J is TRBJ1-1 and V is TRBV6-1, with D uncertain. The V end lost 11 bases, the J end lost 0 bases, and 7 bases lay between the germline ends. Germline CDR1 MNHNS, CDR2 SASEGT. The CDR3 covers 11 residues.

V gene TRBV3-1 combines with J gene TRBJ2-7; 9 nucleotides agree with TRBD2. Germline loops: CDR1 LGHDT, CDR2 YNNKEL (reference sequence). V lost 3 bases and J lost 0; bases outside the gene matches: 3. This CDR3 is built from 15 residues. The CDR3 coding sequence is TGTGCCAGCAGCCAGCGACTAGCGGTCTCCTACGAGCAGTACTTC. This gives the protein CASSQRLAVSYEQYF.

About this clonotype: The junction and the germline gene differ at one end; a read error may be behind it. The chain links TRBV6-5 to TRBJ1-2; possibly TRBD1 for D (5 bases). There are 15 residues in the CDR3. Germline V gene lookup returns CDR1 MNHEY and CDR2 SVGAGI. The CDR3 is CASSYSQMLGDGYTF. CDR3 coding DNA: TGTGCCAGCAGTTACTCCCAGATGCTAGGGGATGGTTACACCTTC.